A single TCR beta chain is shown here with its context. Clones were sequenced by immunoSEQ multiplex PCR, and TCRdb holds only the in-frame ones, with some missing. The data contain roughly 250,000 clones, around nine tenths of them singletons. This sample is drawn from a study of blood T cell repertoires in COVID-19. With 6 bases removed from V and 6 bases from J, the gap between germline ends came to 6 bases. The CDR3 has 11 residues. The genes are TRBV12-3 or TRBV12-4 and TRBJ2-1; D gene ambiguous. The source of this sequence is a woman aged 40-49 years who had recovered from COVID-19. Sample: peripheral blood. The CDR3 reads CASRILNEQFF. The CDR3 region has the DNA TGTGCCAGCAGAATCCTCAATGAGCAGTTCTTC.